This TCR beta chain comes out of a study of beta chain features in type 1 diabetes. Study-level findings and limits: The study found fewer insertions and more deletions at VDJ junctions in type 1 diabetes patients. Naive, central memory and regulatory TCRB repertoires appeared more similar among patients than healthy donors. For patients and controls alike, PCR might favor shorter templates to the same degree. Among all four CD4+ subsets, Type 1 diabetes patients had TCRB CDR3s that were moderately but significantly shorter.

CDR3 length: 15 amino acids. V lost 11 bases and J lost 2; bases outside the gene matches: 9. CDR1 is MDHEN and CDR2 is SYDVKM in the germline V gene. The authors sorted CD4+ naive, central memory, regulatory and stem cell-like memory cells via CD45RO/CCR7/CD25/CD127/CD95/CD27. Of the isolated RNA, all was reverse transcribed, and so the sequenced material was expressed TCRB transcripts. Repertoires were generated with immunoSEQ multiplex PCR, while TCRdb's copy carries only in-frame clones and drops some. Of tens of thousands of clones listed, around 70% are singletons. This clone has just a few counts. The antigen is unknown.

This clonotype was obtained from a woman aged 18-29 years with type 1 diabetes. Sequenced: Tregs from blood. V usage is TRBV28 and J usage is TRBJ2-3; TRBD1 matches at 11 bases. The CDR3 protein is CAGADRGLLTDTQYF. The CDR3 DNA reads as TGTGCCGGGGCGGACAGGGGGCTTCTCACAGATACGCAGTATTTT.